This T cell receptor (beta chain) was recovered during a study of early T cells in non-severe SARS-CoV-2 infection. Whole-study context: Investigators sequenced bulk RNA drawn from unsorted whole blood, and chains remained unpaired.

Losses at the gene ends were 6 bases for V and 4 bases for J; bases not matched to a gene: 9. CDR1 is MNHEY, CDR2 SVGAGI, per germline. The CDR3 length is 15 residues. About this clonotype: The antigen remains undetermined.

Unique molecular identifiers (one per individual cDNA molecule) were attached. Via MiXCR, TCRdb re-called the 5' RACE reads, giving one row per CDR3 protein. The sample lists 35,000 to 50,000 distinct CDR3 sequences, approximately 6.3% occurring once. Study-wide results and limits: The VDJdb matching leaned toward anti-spike CD8 responses and overlooked private and CD4 specificities.

The receptor's source is an adult who was a healthcare worker with PCR-confirmed SARS-CoV-2 infection or an uninfected control (not recorded which). This chain joins TRBV6-5 and TRBJ1-2, with 9 bases identical to TRBD1. This sample comprised whole blood, obtained at baseline. The CDR3 sequence: CASSEQGALGYGYTF. CDR3 coding DNA: TGTGCCAGCAGCGAACAGGGGGCGCTTGGCTATGGCTACACCTTC.